The 6 T cell receptor beta chains listed next were all sequenced from one sample in a study of response to subunit inactivated influenza vaccine. In TCRdb, the RT-PCR reads were re-called with MiXCR into one record per CDR3 protein. Of about 620,000 distinct CDR3 sequences detected, 10% to 15% appear once; the ten largest clones hold roughly 10%. The material was PBMCs from blood, obtained on the day of vaccination. The receptors shown here come from a man aged 50-59 years who received an inactivated influenza vaccine.

This clonotype was seen only a few times. This chain uses TRBV27 with TRBJ2-5; D gene uncertain. Trimming cost V 5 bases and J 5 bases, with 12 bases left between them. From germline, CDR1 is MNHEY and CDR2 SMNVEV (reference sequence). The CDR3 consists of 13 residues. The CDR3 nucleotides read TGTGCCAGCAGTCCGCAAATCAGTGAGACCCAGTACTTC. Amino acid sequence: CASSPQISETQYF.

The sample holds many counts of this clonotype. The rearrangement joins TRBV6-2 or TRBV6-3 to TRBJ2-1, with TRBD2 matching over 12 bases. The trim removed 6 bases at V and 4 bases at J, leaving 4 bases unmatched. This CDR3 has 15 amino acids. Germline CDR1 reads MNHEY; CDR2 reads SVGEGT. This CDR3 reads CASRITSGGYNEQFF. Here the CDR3 DNA reads TGTGCCAGCAGGATCACTAGCGGGGGGTACAATGAGCAGTTCTTC.

This clonotype was seen more than once but under ten times. The chain recombines TRBV7-9 with TRBJ2-1, with 10 bases aligning to TRBD2. CDR1 and CDR2 (germline): SEHNR, FQNEAQ (reference sequence). The CDR3 consists of 15 residues. V shed 5 bases and J 5 bases; nucleotides not matched to a gene: 6. This chain's CDR3 is CASSPGLAENNEQFF. The CDR3 coding sequence is TGTGCCAGCAGCCCCGGACTAGCGGAAAACAATGAGCAGTTCTTC.

This clonotype was seen more than once but under ten times. The J gene is TRBJ2-7, the V gene TRBV27; D possibly corresponds to TRBD2 (6 bases). The germline V gene encodes CDR1 MNHEY and CDR2 SMNVEV (reference sequence). V was pared by 2 bases and J by 5 bases, with 13 bases between. The CDR3 totals 14 residues. The DNA of the CDR3 is TGTGCCAGCAGTTTAGGGAGGCAGACCCACGAGCAGTACTTC. Its protein product is CASSLGRQTHEQYF.

This clonotype has only a few counts. J is TRBJ2-1 and V is TRBV20-1, with 10 bases that match TRBD2. The germline V gene has CDR1 DFQATT and CDR2 SNEGSKA (reference sequence). V shed 7 bases and J 6 bases; nucleotides not matched to a gene: 6. This CDR3 is 13 amino acids long. The CDR3 nucleotides read TGCAGTGTTCCTGGACTAGCGGCCAATGAGCAGTTCTTC. It specifies CSVPGLAANEQFF.

This clonotype has a count of ten or more. CDR3 loop: CASSLGTRRQETQYF. The CDR3, as DNA: TGTGCCAGCAGCTTAGGGACTAGACGCCAAGAGACCCAGTACTTC. V usage is TRBV7-9 and J usage is TRBJ2-5, with TRBD2 identical over 7 bases. V was pared by 1 base and J by 1 base, with 3 bases of the junction left unmatched. The CDR3 has 15 residues. The germline gives CDR1 SEHNR, CDR2 FQNEAQ (reference sequence).